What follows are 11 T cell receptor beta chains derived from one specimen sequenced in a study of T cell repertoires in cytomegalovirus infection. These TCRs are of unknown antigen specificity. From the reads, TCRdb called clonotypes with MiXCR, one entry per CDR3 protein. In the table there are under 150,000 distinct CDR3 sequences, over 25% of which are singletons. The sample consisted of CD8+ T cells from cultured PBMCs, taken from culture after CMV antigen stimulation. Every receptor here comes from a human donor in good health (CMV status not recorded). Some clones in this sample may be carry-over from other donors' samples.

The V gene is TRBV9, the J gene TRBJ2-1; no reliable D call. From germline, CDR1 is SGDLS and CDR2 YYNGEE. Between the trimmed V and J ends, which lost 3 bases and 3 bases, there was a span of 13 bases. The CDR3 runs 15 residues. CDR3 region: CASSARELGYNEQFF. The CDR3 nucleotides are TGTGCCAGCAGCGCCCGCGAGCTGGGCTACAATGAGCAGTTCTTC.

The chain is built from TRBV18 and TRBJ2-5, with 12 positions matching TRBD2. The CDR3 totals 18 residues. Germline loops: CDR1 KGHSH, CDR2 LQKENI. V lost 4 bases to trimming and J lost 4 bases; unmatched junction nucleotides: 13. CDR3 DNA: TGTGCCAGCTCACGACCAGCGACTAGCGGGGGAATGGGAGAGACCCAGTACTTC. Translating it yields CASSRPATSGGMGETQYF.

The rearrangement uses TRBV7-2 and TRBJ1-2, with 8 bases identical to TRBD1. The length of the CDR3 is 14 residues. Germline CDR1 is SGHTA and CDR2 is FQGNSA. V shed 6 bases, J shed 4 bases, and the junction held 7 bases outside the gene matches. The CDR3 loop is CASRPYQGAYGYTF. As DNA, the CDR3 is TGTGCCAGCAGACCTTATCAGGGGGCCTATGGCTACACCTTC.

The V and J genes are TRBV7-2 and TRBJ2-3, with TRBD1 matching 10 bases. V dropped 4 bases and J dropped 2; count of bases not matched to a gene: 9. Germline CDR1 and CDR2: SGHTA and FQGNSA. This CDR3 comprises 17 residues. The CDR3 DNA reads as TGTGCCAGCAGCTCCGTGGGGACAGGGGACCTCACAGATACGCAGTATTTT. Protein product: CASSSVGTGDLTDTQYF.

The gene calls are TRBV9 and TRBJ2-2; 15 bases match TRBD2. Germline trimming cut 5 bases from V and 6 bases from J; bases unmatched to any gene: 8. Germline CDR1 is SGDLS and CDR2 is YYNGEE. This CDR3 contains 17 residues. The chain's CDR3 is CASRPGTSGGSAGELFF. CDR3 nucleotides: TGTGCCAGCAGGCCCGGGACTAGCGGGGGGTCAGCCGGGGAGCTGTTTTTT.

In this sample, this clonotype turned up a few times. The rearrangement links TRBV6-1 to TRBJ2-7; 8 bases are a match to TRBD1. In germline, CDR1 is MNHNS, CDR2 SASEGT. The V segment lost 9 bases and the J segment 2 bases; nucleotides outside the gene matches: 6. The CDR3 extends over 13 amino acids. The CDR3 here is CARARDRTYEQYF. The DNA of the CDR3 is TGTGCCAGGGCCCGGGACAGGACCTACGAGCAGTACTTC.

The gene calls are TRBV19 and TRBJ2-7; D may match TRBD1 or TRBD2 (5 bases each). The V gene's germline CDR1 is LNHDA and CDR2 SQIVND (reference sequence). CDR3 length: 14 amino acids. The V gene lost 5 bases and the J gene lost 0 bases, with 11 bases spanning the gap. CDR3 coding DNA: TGTGCCAGTAGTCTTGGGGGTAACTCCTACGAGCAGTACTTC. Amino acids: CASSLGGNSYEQYF.

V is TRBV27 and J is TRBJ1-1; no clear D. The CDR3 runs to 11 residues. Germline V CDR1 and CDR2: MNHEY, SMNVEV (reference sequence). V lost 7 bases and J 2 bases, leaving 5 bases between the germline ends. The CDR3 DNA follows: TGTGCCAGCAAACGTAACACTGAAGCTTTCTTT. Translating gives CASKRNTEAFF.

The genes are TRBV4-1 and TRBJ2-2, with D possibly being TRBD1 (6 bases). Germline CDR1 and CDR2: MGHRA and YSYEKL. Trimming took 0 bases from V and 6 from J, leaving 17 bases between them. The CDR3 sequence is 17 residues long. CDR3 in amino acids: CASSQDLTGHWAGELFF. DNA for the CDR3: TGCGCCAGCAGCCAAGATCTTACGGGACATTGGGCCGGGGAGCTGTTTTTT.

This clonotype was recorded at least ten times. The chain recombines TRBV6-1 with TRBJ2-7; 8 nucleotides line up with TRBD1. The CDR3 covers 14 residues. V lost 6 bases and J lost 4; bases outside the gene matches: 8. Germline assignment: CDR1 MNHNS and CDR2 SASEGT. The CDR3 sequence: CASSRDRRLYEQYF. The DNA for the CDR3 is TGTGCCAGCAGCCGGGACAGGAGGCTTTACGAGCAGTACTTC.

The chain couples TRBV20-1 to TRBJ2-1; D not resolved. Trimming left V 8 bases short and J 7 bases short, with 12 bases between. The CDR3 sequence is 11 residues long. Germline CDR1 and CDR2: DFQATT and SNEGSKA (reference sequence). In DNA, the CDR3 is TGCAGTATGCTAGTACAGAATGAGCAGTTCTTC. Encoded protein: CSMLVQNEQFF.